The sequence of this TCR beta chain was determined in a study of shared clonotypes between healthy human individuals. Study overall: Two women and a few men aged 18 to 49 served as donors. Study-level results: Donor clonotype sharing was expected to depend on sequencing depth.

Data came from immunoSEQ multiplex PCR; TCRdb stores just in-frame clones and leaves some out. The sample includes about 700,000 clones, just over 90% of them seen just once. Germline V lookup: CDR1 SGHVS, CDR2 FNYEAQ. The V gene end was trimmed by 4 bases and the J gene end by 3 bases; junction bases not matched to a gene: 6. The CDR3 is 15 amino acids. Naive CD8 populations comprised CD45RO-negative cells positively selected for CCR7, excluding terminally differentiated effector memory CD45RA+ cells. As concerns this clone: Antigen: not known.

The chain uses TRBV7-6 and TRBJ2-7; the match to TRBD1 covers 10 bases. The sequence was obtained from a man in his thirties or forties in good health. The specimen sequenced was naive CD8+ T cells sorted from blood. The CDR3 DNA sequence: TGTGCCAGCAGCTCGGAAGGGACAGGGGACTACGAGCAGTACTTC. It is translated as CASSSEGTGDYEQYF.